These 16 T cell receptor beta chains were sequenced from one sample in a study of CD8 T cells in acute hepatitis C reinfection. Documented time point: naive CD8 control sorted from an acute-time-point sample. Sequencing was performed with immunoSEQ multiplex PCR; in TCRdb, only in-frame clones are kept and a portion is missing. The sample includes around 36,000 clones, approximately 85% seen only once; the top ten take approximately 10%. Sequences were obtained from naive CD8+ T cells from PBMCs. All receptors derive from a woman younger than 30 who spontaneously cleared hepatitis C infection.

This chain joins TRBV9 and TRBJ2-3; D uncertain. The CDR3 loop spans 12 amino acids. Germline-derived CDR1 and CDR2 are SGDLS and YYNGEE. V was shortened by 5 bases and J by 1 base, with 5 bases between the two germline ends. The CDR3 reads CASSRGTDTQYF. CDR3 DNA: TGTGCCAGCAGTCGCGGCACAGATACGCAGTATTTT.

The V and J genes are TRBV5-1 and TRBJ1-1, with D perhaps matching TRBD1 (5 bases). Looked up from germline, CDR1 is SGHRS and CDR2 is YFSETQ. Trimming cost V 4 bases and J 6 bases, with 16 bases left between them. CDR3 length: 14 amino acids. CDR3 region: CASSPRAGYPEAFF. CDR3 DNA sequence: TGCGCCAGCAGCCCTCGGGCAGGGTACCCTGAAGCTTTCTTT.

This chain connects TRBV11-2 to TRBJ2-5, with D possibly TRBD1 on 6 matching bases. The CDR3 covers 15 residues. The germline V gene has CDR1 SGHAT and CDR2 FQNNGV. V was clipped by 1 base and J by 2 bases, with 11 bases between them. The chain's CDR3 is CASSLGGGGQETQYF. In DNA form, the CDR3 reads TGTGCCAGCAGCTTAGGTGGGGGCGGTCAAGAGACCCAGTACTTC.

The chain is built from TRBV29-1 and TRBJ1-2; D perhaps matches TRBD1 (6 bases). Between the trimmed V and J ends, which lost 3 bases and 4 bases, there was a span of 9 bases. From germline, CDR1 is SQVTM and CDR2 ANQGSEA. The CDR3 spans 12 residues. The CDR3 sequence: CSVETRGYGYTF. The CDR3 DNA reads TGCAGCGTTGAGACCAGGGGCTATGGCTACACCTTC.

The chain combines TRBV18 with TRBJ2-7; 8 nucleotides line up with TRBD1. The V segment lost 3 bases and the J segment 1 base; nucleotides outside the gene matches: 2. The CDR3 length is 14 residues. Germline CDR1 KGHSH, CDR2 LQKENI. The CDR3 loop reads CASSPGQGSYEQYF. Written as DNA, the CDR3 is TGTGCCAGCTCACCTGGACAGGGTTCCTACGAGCAGTACTTC.

The CDR3 sequence is CASSTRIDGSNEQFF. DNA for the CDR3: TGTGCCAGCAGCACTCGGATTGACGGGAGTAATGAGCAGTTCTTC. The chain has TRBV4-2 and TRBJ2-1; a weak D match, TRBD2 (6 bases). This CDR3 has 15 residues. Deletions cut 5 bases from V and 7 bases from J, with 18 bases between. Looked up from germline, CDR1 is LGHNA and CDR2 is YNFKEQ.

The rearrangement uses TRBV4-1 and TRBJ1-5; maybe TRBD1 (5 bases). V lost 0 bases and J 2 bases, leaving 14 bases between the germline ends. Germline CDR1 reads MGHRA; CDR2 reads YSYEKL. This CDR3 comprises 17 residues. This CDR3 is CASSQERKGTGNQPQHF. In DNA, the CDR3 is TGCGCCAGCAGCCAAGAGAGGAAAGGGACGGGCAATCAGCCCCAGCATTTT.

Concerning this clone itself: At one end the junction does not follow the germline gene, possibly because of a read error. This chain links TRBV15 with TRBJ1-2; D unresolved. Per the germline V gene, CDR1 is LNHNV and CDR2 is YYDKDF (reference sequence). There are 11 residues in the CDR3. The CDR3 DNA sequence: TGTGCCACCGGCAGCAGCTATGGCTACACCTTC. It specifies CATGSSYGYTF.

This chain joins TRBV29-1 and TRBJ1-2, with a possible D match to TRBD1 (6 bases). CDR3 length: 16 amino acids. V lost 4 bases to trimming and J lost 8 bases, with 26 bases between them. Germline V gene lookup returns CDR1 SQVTM and CDR2 ANQGSEA. The CDR3 sequence: CSVVPRDTLITDGYTF. In nucleotides, the CDR3 is TGCAGCGTTGTCCCCCGGGACACCCTAATAACTGACGGCTACACCTTC.

V and J are TRBV5-1 and TRBJ2-5; 7 bases agree with TRBD2. Germline assignment: CDR1 SGHRS and CDR2 YFSETQ. With V trimmed by 8 bases and J by 1 base, 5 bases remained unmatched. The CDR3 consists of 13 residues. In DNA form, the CDR3 reads TGCGCCAGTCATCTAGCGGCCCAAGAGACCCAGTACTTC. Its protein is CASHLAAQETQYF.

A single count supports this clone. The chain links TRBV5-4 to TRBJ2-1, with unresolved D. V lost 6 bases, J lost 7 bases, and 14 bases lay in between. This CDR3 region has 13 residues. CDR1 and CDR2 (germline): SGHNT, YYREEE (reference sequence). CDR3 region: CASTPGLLNEQFF. Written as DNA, the CDR3 is TGTGCCAGCACCCCAGGCCTTTTGAATGAGCAGTTCTTC.

The chain recombines TRBV6-5 with TRBJ2-1, with D unresolved. The CDR3 is 16 amino acids. Germline V gene data show CDR1 as MNHEY and CDR2 as SVGAGI. The V end lost 2 bases, the J end lost 8 bases, and 19 bases lay between the germline ends. CDR3 in amino acids: CASSYAITSFIDEQFF. The CDR3 region has the DNA TGTGCCAGCAGTTACGCAATCACTTCTTTTATCGATGAGCAGTTCTTC.

The chain uses TRBV27 and TRBJ1-2; a possible D gene is TRBD1 (5 bases). The CDR3 sequence is 16 residues long. The V end lost 3 bases, the J end lost 7 bases, and 21 bases lay between the germline ends. Germline V gene sequence: CDR1 MNHEY, CDR2 SMNVEV (reference sequence). CDR3 bases: TGTGCCAGCAGTTTTTTAACAGACGGGCAAAGGGGTGGCTACACCTTC. Its translation: CASSFLTDGQRGGYTF.

In nucleotides, the CDR3 is TGTGCCAGCAGCGGGGCAGGGGAAAGTCAAGAGACCCAGTACTTC. It yields the protein CASSGAGESQETQYF. The V gene is TRBV7-6, the J gene TRBJ2-5; a weak D match, TRBD1 (6 bases). V was trimmed by 5 bases and J by 2 bases, leaving 15 bases between them. CDR1 is SGHVS, CDR2 FNYEAQ, per germline. This CDR3 region has 15 residues. Drawing the rest from reference TRBV7-6 and TRBJ2-5, the complete variable domain is GAGVSQSPRYKVTKRGQDVALRCDPISGHVSLYWYRQALGQGPEFLTYFNYEAQQDKSGLPNDRFSAERPEGSISTLTIQRTEQRDSAMYRCASSGAGESQETQYFGPGTRLLVL.

This chain uses TRBV10-1 with TRBJ1-1, with 10 bases that match TRBD1. V lost 0 bases, J lost 5 bases, and 6 bases stayed unmatched. The CDR3 extends over 16 amino acids. CDR1 and CDR2 from the germline V gene are WNHNN and SYGVQD (reference sequence). The CDR3 nucleotides read TGCGCCAGCAGTGAGTCAAGTCCGGGACAGGGGACTGAAGCTTTCTTT. Translating it yields CASSESSPGQGTEAFF.

This clone has just a few counts. The V call is TRBV7-9, the J call TRBJ2-7, with D possibly being TRBD1 (5 bases). The length of the CDR3 is 15 residues. The germline V and J ends were trimmed by 3 bases and 1 base, with 13 bases remaining between them. Germline V gene data show CDR1 as SEHNR and CDR2 as FQNEAQ (reference sequence). The CDR3 bases are TGTGCCAGCAGCTTGTCCCCCGCAGGGTCCTACGAGCAGTACTTC. Amino acids: CASSLSPAGSYEQYF.